The 17 T cell receptor beta chains given below trace back to one sample, sequenced in a study of blood T cells in healthy people across ages. A second PCR of roughly 7 to 11 cycles used a sample-barcoded 5' primer and a J-beta primer mix. TCRdb reprocessed the 5' RACE reads via MiXCR and lists one record per CDR3 protein. The sample carries 650,000 to 700,000 distinct CDR3 sequences, about 34% recorded once. The source material was blood. These receptors came from an elderly woman in good health.

This clonotype was detected ten times or more. The rearrangement uses TRBV4-2 and TRBJ2-5; no firm D call. V was trimmed by 1 base and J by 5 bases, leaving 8 bases between them. Germline loops: CDR1 LGHNA, CDR2 YNFKEQ. This CDR3 spans 13 amino acids. The CDR3 nucleotides read TGTGCCAGCAGCCAAGGTTCCTGGGAGACCCAGTACTTC. It encodes CASSQGSWETQYF.

The gene calls are TRBV30 and TRBJ1-2, with D uncertain. The CDR3 is 13 residues long. V was pared by 3 bases and J by 3 bases, with 11 bases between. CDR1 and CDR2 (germline): GTSNPN, SVGIG (reference sequence). The CDR3 region has the DNA TGTGCCTGGAGGTCGGGTGGGGACTATGGCTACACCTTC. Translated, it gives CAWRSGGDYGYTF.

This clonotype was found many times. The chain combines TRBV3-1 with TRBJ2-1; TRBD2 matches 9 bases. Germline V gene lookup returns CDR1 LGHDT and CDR2 YNNKEL (reference sequence). V was clipped by 2 bases and J by 2 bases; unmatched bases: 4. The CDR3 spans 16 residues. The CDR3 DNA reads TGTGCCAGCAGCCAAATGGGCGGGGGGGCCTACAATGAGCAGTTCTTC. Its translation is CASSQMGGGAYNEQFF.

Notes on this clonotype: A read error is possible here, since a much larger clone lies one base away. The chain has TRBV6-6 and TRBJ2-1, with D possibly TRBD1 on 5 matching bases. CDR3 size: 13 residues. V lost 6 bases and J 13 bases, leaving 19 bases between the germline ends. Germline CDR1 is MNHNY and CDR2 is SVGAGI (reference sequence). The CDR3 DNA is TGTGCCAGCAGCCCCCAGGGTGAAAAGACCCAGTTCTTC. It codes for CASSPQGEKTQFF.

This clonotype was counted a few times. V and J are TRBV5-1 and TRBJ1-4; 8 bases are a match to TRBD1. Germline V gene lookup returns CDR1 SGHRS and CDR2 YFSETQ. J gave up 8 bases and V 0 bases, and 6 bases lay outside the gene matches. This CDR3 has 15 amino acids. Written as DNA, the CDR3 is TGCGCCAGCAGCTTGGACCGGGACAGGACCGAAAAACTGTTTTTT. Translation gives CASSLDRDRTEKLFF.

The chain joins TRBV20-1 to TRBJ2-7, with 7 bases matching TRBD2. Germline CDR1 reads DFQATT; CDR2 reads SNEGSKA (reference sequence). The ends lost 2 bases at V and 3 bases at J; junction bases unmatched: 10. The CDR3 has 15 amino acids. DNA of the CDR3: TGCAGTGCTAGACCGAGAGCGGGACCCTTCTACGAGCAGTACTTC. Protein product: CSARPRAGPFYEQYF.

The genes are TRBV7-9 and TRBJ1-2; 7 bases line up with TRBD1. J gave up 4 bases and V 6 bases, and 5 bases lay outside the gene matches. Germline loops: CDR1 SEHNR, CDR2 FQNEAQ (reference sequence). This CDR3 has 13 amino acids. This CDR3 is CASSPQGTYGYTF. DNA of the CDR3: TGTGCCAGCAGTCCACAGGGGACCTATGGCTACACCTTC.

Concerning this clonotype itself: A read error may explain this, as a much larger clone is one base away. The chain joins TRBV7-9 to TRBJ1-1; a possible D gene is TRBD1 (6 bases). This CDR3 region has 14 residues. Germline assignment: CDR1 SEHNR and CDR2 FQNEAQ (reference sequence). Trimming took off 8 bases at V and 2 bases at J, with 15 bases between the two ends. This CDR3 reads CASDREGGNTEAFF. The CDR3 nucleotides are TGTGCCAGCGACAGAGAGGGGGGAAACACTGAAGCTTTCTTT.

On this clonotype itself: This may be a read error, as it is one base from a much larger clone. The gene calls are TRBV7-6 and TRBJ2-5, with a tentative D call TRBD2 (7 bases). The CDR3 is made up of 15 amino acids. The germline gives CDR1 SGHVS, CDR2 FNYEAQ. The CDR3 loop reads CASSFLGGDQETRYF. The CDR3 DNA sequence: TGTGCCAGCAGCTTCTTAGGGGGGGACCAAGAGACCCGGTACTTC. The full variable domain, with the rest looked up from reference TRBV7-6 and TRBJ2-5, is GAGVSQSPRYKVTKRGQDVALRCDPISGHVSLYWYRQALGQGPEFLTYFNYEAQQDKSGLPNDRFSAERPEGSISTLTIQRTEQRDSAMYRCASSFLGGDQETRYFGPGTRLLVL.

This clonotype was counted at least ten times. The J gene is TRBJ2-1, the V gene TRBV28; D is undetermined. In germline, CDR1 is MDHEN, CDR2 SYDVKM. The CDR3 sequence is 12 residues long. Between the trimmed V and J ends, which lost 3 bases and 4 bases, there was a span of 4 bases. CDR3 in amino acids: CASSFQYNEQFF. The CDR3 region has the DNA TGTGCCAGCAGTTTCCAGTACAATGAGCAGTTCTTC.

This clonotype came up many times. V is TRBV10-3 and J is TRBJ2-7; maybe TRBD1 (6 bases). The germline V gene has CDR1 ENHRY and CDR2 SYGVKD. The CDR3 sequence is 15 residues long. Trimming pared 0 bases from V and 2 bases from J, leaving 11 bases between. CDR3 coding DNA: TGTGCCATCAGTGAGTCAACAGGGAAGGCCTACGAGCAGTACTTC. Its protein product is CAISESTGKAYEQYF.

In its sample, this clonotype was seen many times. The chain joins TRBV12-3 or TRBV12-4 to TRBJ2-1; D is unresolved. The CDR3 has 12 residues. Trimming pared 1 base from V and 8 bases from J, leaving 6 bases between. CDR3 nucleotide sequence: TGTGCCAGCAGTTTAGGGGCCCATGAGCAGTTCTTC. Translation gives CASSLGAHEQFF.

As concerns this clonotype: A read error may produce the germline difference seen at one junction end. The chain uses TRBV20-1 and TRBJ2-3; TRBD1 or TRBD2 may be the D gene (5 bases each). Germline CDR1 reads DFQATT; CDR2 reads SNEGSKA (reference sequence). The CDR3 consists of 16 residues. CDR3 DNA: TGCGGTGCTAGCCTCTTGAGTGGGGGAACTATAGATACGCAGTATTTT. It specifies CGASLLSGGTIDTQYF.

The table lists this clonotype with a few counts. The CDR3 DNA reads as TGTGCCAGCACCGCCAGCGGGTTCGCCCTCTACGAGCAGTACTTC. Translation: CASTASGFALYEQYF. The chain uses TRBV28 and TRBJ2-7, with D tentatively TRBD2 (6 bases). Per germline, CDR1 MDHEN and CDR2 SYDVKM. The CDR3 consists of 15 residues. Trimming cost V 7 bases and J 3 bases, with 19 bases left between them.

As to this clonotype: It may be a read error: a sequence one base away is much more abundant. The gene calls are TRBV20-1 and TRBJ1-1, with D perhaps matching TRBD1 (5 bases). Trimming cost V 5 bases and J 1 base, with 8 bases left between them. The length of the CDR3 is 12 residues. The V gene's germline CDR1 is DFQATT and CDR2 SNEGSKA (reference sequence). CDR3 region: CSAGAGNTEAFF. DNA of the CDR3: TGCAGTGCTGGGGCAGGGAACACTGAAGCTTTCTTT.

The chain recombines TRBV20-1 with TRBJ2-3; TRBD2 aligns across 11 bases. V lost 3 bases, J lost 5 bases, and 10 bases stayed unmatched. CDR1 DFQATT and CDR2 SNEGSKA come from the germline V gene (reference sequence). The CDR3 loop spans 16 amino acids. The CDR3 sequence: CSARRTGLAGLDTQYF. CDR3 nucleotide sequence: TGCAGTGCTAGGAGGACCGGACTAGCGGGCTTAGATACGCAGTATTTT.

The chain joins TRBV6-5 to TRBJ1-2, with a tentative D call TRBD1 (6 bases). This CDR3 comprises 15 residues. In germline, CDR1 is MNHEY, CDR2 SVGAGI. Trimming took 1 base from V and 1 from J, leaving 10 bases between them. For the CDR3, the DNA is TGTGCCAGCAGTTACTTCCAGGGGAGTAACTATGGCTACACCTTC. It codes for CASSYFQGSNYGYTF.